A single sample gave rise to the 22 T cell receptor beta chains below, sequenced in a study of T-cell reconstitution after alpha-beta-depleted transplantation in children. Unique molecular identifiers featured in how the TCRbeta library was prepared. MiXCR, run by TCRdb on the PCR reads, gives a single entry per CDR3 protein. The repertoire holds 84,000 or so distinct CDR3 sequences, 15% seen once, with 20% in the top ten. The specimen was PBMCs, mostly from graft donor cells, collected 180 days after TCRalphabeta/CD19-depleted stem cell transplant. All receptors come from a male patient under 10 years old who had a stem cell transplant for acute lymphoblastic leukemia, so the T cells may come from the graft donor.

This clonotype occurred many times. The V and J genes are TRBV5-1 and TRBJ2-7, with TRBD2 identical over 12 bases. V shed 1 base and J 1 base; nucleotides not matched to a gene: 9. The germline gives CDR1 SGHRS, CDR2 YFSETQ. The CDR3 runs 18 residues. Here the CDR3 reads CASSLLLAGGYESYEQYF. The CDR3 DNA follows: TGCGCCAGCAGCTTGCTTCTAGCGGGAGGGTACGAGTCCTACGAGCAGTACTTC. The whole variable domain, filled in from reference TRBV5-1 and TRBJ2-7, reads KAGVTQTPRYLIKTRGQQVTLSCSPISGHRSVSWYQQTPGQGLQFLFEYFSETQRNKGNFPGRFSGRQFSNSRSEMNVSTLELGDSALYLCASSLLLAGGYESYEQYFGPGTRLTVT.

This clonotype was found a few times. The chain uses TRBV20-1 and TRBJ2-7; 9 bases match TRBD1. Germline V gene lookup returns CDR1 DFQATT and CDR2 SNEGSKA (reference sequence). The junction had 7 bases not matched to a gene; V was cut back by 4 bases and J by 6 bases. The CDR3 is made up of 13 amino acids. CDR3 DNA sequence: TGCAGTGCTAAGCGGACAGGGGCCGCCGAGCAGTACTTC. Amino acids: CSAKRTGAAEQYF.

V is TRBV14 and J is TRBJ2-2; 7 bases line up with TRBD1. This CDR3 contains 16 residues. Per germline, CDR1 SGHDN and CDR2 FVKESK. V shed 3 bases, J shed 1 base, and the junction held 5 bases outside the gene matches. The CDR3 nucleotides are TGTGCCAGCAGCCAGGAGACAGGGAGGAACACCGGGGAGCTGTTTTTT. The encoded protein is CASSQETGRNTGELFF. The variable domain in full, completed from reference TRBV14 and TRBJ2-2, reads EAGVTQFPSHSVIEKGQTVTLRCDPISGHDNLYWYRRVMGKEIKFLLHFVKESKQDESGMPNNRFLAERTGGTYSTLKVQPAELEDSGVYFCASSQETGRNTGELFFGEGSRLTVL.

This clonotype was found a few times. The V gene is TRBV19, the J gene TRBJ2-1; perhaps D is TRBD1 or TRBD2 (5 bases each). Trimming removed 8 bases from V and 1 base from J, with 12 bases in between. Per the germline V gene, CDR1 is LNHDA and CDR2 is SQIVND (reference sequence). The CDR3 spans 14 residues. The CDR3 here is CASRGRESYNEQFF. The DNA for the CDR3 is TGTGCCAGTCGGGGCAGGGAGTCCTACAATGAGCAGTTCTTC.

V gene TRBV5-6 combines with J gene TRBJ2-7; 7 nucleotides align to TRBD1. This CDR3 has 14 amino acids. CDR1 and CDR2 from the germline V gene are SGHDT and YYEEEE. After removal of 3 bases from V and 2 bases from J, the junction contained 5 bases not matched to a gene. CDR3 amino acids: CASSSGQETYEQYF. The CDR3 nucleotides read TGTGCCAGCAGCTCCGGACAGGAGACCTACGAGCAGTACTTC.

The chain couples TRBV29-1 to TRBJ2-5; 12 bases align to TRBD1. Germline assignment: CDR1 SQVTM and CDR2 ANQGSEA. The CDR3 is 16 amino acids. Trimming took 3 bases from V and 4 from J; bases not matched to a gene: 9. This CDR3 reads CSVEGRDRGRRETQYF. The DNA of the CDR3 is TGCAGCGTTGAGGGCCGGGACAGGGGGCGGAGAGAGACCCAGTACTTC.

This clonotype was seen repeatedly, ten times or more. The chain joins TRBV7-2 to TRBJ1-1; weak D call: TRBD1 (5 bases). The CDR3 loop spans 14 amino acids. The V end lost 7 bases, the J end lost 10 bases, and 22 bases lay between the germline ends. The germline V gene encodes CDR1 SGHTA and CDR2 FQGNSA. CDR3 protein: CASTNLATGVVAFF. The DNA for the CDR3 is TGTGCCAGCACCAACCTAGCTACAGGCGTCGTAGCTTTCTTT.

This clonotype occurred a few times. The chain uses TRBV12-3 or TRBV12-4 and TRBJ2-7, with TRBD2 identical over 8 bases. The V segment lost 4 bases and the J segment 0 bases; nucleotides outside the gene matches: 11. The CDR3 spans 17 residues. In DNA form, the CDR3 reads TGTGCCAGCAGTTGGGGGGCAAGGCGGGGGGCCTCCTACGAGCAGTACTTC. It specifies CASSWGARRGASYEQYF.

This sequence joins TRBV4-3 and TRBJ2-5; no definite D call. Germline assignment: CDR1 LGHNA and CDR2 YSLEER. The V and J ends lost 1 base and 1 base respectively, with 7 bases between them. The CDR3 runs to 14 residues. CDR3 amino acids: CASSQVDSQETQYF. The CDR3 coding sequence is TGCGCCAGCAGCCAAGTTGATAGCCAAGAGACCCAGTACTTC.

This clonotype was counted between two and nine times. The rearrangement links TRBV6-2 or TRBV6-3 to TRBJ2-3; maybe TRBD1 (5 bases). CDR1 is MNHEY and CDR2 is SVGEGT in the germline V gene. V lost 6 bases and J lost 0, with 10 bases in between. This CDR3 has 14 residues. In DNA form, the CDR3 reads TGTGCCAGCAGCCCGACAGACAGCACAGATACGCAGTATTTT. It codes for CASSPTDSTDTQYF.

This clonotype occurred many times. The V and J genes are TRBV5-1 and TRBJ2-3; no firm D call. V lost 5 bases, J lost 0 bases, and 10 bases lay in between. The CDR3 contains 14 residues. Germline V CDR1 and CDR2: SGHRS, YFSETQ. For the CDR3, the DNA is TGCGCCAGCAGTTTTGACTCTAGCACAGATACGCAGTATTTT. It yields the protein CASSFDSSTDTQYF.

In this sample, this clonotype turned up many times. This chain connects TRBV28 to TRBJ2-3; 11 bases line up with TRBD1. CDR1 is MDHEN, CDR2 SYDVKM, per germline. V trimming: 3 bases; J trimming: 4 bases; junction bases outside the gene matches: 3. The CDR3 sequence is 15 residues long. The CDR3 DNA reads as TGTGCCAGCAGTTTGCGGACAGGGGGCGCAGATACGCAGTATTTT. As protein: CASSLRTGGADTQYF.

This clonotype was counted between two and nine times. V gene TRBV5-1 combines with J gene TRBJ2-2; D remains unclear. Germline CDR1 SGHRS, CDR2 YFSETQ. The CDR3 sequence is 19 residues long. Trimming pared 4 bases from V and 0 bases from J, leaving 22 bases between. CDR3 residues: CASSKMPTARAANTGELFF. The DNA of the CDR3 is TGCGCCAGCAGCAAAATGCCCACTGCTAGGGCGGCGAACACCGGGGAGCTGTTTTTT.

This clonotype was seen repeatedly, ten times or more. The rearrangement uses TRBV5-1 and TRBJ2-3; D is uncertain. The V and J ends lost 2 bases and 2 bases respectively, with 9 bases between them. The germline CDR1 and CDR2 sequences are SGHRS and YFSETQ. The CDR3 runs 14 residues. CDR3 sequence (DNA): TGCGCCAGCAGCTTCGGGCCAGCCACAGATACGCAGTATTTT. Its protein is CASSFGPATDTQYF.

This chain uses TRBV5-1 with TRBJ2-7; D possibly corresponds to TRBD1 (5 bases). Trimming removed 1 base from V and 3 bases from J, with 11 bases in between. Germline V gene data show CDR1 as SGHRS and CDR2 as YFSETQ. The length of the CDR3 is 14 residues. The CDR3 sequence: CASSLRVRDYEQYF. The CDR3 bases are TGCGCCAGCAGCTTGCGTGTCAGGGACTACGAGCAGTACTTC.

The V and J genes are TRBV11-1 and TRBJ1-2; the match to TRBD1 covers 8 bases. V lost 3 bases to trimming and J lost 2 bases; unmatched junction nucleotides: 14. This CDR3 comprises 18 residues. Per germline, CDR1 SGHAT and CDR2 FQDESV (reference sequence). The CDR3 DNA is TGTGCCAGCAGCTTCCTCCCGCTCCGGGACAGGCGAAACTATGGCTACACCTTC. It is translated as CASSFLPLRDRRNYGYTF.

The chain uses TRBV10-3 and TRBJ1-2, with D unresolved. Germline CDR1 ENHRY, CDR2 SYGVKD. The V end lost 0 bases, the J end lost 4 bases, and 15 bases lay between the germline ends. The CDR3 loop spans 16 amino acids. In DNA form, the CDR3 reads TGTGCCATCAGTGAGTCTTCGGGCGGAAAAACCTATGGCTACACCTTC. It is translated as CAISESSGGKTYGYTF.

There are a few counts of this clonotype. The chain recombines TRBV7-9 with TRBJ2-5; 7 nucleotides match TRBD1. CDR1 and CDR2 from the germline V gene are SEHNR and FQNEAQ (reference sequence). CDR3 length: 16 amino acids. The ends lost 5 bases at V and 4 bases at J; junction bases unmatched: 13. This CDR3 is CASSVQGPNPRETQYF. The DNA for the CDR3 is TGTGCCAGCAGCGTACAGGGGCCGAATCCACGAGAGACCCAGTACTTC.

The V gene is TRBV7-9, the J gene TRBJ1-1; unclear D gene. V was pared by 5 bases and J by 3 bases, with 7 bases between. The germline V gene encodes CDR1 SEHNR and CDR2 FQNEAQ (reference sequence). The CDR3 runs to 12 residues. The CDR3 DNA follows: TGTGCCAGCAGCCCTCAGTACACTGAAGCTTTCTTT. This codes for CASSPQYTEAFF.

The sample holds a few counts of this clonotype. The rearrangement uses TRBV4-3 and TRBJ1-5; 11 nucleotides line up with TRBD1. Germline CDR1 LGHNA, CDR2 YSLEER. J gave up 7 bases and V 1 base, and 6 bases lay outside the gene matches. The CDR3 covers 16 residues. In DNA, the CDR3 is TGCGCCAGCAGCCAAGTAGGGACAGGGGGTCGGCAGCCCCAGCATTTT. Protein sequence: CASSQVGTGGRQPQHF.

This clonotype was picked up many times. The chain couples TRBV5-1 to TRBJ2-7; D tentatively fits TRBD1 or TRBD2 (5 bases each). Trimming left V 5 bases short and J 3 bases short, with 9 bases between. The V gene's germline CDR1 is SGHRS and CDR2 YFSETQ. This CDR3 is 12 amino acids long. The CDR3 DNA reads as TGCGCCAGCAGTTGGGACGGCTACGAGCAGTACTTC. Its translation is CASSWDGYEQYF.

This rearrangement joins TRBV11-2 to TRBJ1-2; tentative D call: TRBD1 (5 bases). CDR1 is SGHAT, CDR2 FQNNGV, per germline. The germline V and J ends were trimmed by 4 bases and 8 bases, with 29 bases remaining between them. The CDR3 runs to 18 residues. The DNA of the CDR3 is TGTGCCAGCAGCTCAGGTTTTAGGATTTTCCAGGGCGATAGGGGCTACACCTTC. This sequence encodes CASSSGFRIFQGDRGYTF.